This T cell receptor beta chain originates from a study of blood T cell repertoires in COVID-19. Study overall: From the United States, Italy and Spain came samples of acute and convalescent COVID-19. Sources were T cells, B-cell-depleted T cells, or PBMCs; the material itself was cDNA or gDNA.

Original processing methods: Amplifying reference gene primers gave estimates of nucleated cell counts. Profiling relied on immunoSEQ multiplex PCR, and the TCRdb table lists in-frame clones only, not all of them. V and J calls and clone size are copied from that table; D and trimming were computed from the DNA. The sample has approximately 150,000 clones; more than 75% are singletons. CDR3 size: 16 residues. The germline V gene encodes CDR1 MRHNA and CDR2 SNTAGT. Trimming left V 6 bases short and J 0 bases short, with 15 bases between. This TCR was recovered from a woman at least 80 years old with COVID-19, enrolled during active disease. This chain joins TRBV6-4 and TRBJ2-1, with D perhaps TRBD2 (6 bases). The specimen sequenced was peripheral blood. DNA of the CDR3: TGTGCCAGCAGGGCAACCGGGACTGGCTCCTACAATGAGCAGTTCTTC. This translates into CASRATGTGSYNEQFF.